Below are 10 T cell receptor beta chains sequenced from a single sample in a study of regulatory T cells in long-lasting Graves disease. Time point here: newly diagnosed GD, antithyroid drugs for less than 3 months. Extracted PBMC RNA gave rise to the TCR library. Construction of TCR beta libraries relied on iRepertoire HTBI primers and on Arm-PCR targeting CDR3 regions. TCRdb called the multiplex PCR reads again in MiXCR, with one record for every CDR3 protein. The table lists approximately 490,000 distinct CDR3 sequences, roughly 17% of them singletons. These data were likewise used in another study, on T cells in Graves' hyperthyroidism and ophthalmopathy.

The material was peripheral blood mononuclear cells (PBMCs), obtained at new diagnosis, from a patient treated with antithyroid drugs. The origin of the receptors is a man in his forties or fifties with Graves disease.

This chain links TRBV9 with TRBJ2-2; 7 nucleotides agree with TRBD2. With 4 bases clipped from V and 2 bases from J, the junction kept 5 bases outside the gene matches. Germline CDR1 is SGDLS and CDR2 is YYNGEE. The CDR3 sequence is 15 residues long. CDR3 residues: CASSNTGLNTGELFF. CDR3 nucleotides: TGTGCCAGCAGCAATACGGGACTAAACACCGGGGAGCTGTTTTTT.

Ten or more counts support this clonotype. Compared with germline, one end of the junction differs, possibly owing to a read error. The chain combines TRBV7-2 with TRBJ2-1; a possible D gene is TRBD1 (6 bases). CDR3 size: 13 residues. Germline V gives CDR1 SGHTA, CDR2 FQGNSA. The DNA of the CDR3 is TGTGCCAGCAGCTTAGCAGGGAAGGGGGATAATGTATTC. This sequence encodes CASSLAGKGDNVF.

Note on this clonotype: Possible read error: a much larger clone is one base away. The rearrangement links TRBV11-2 to TRBJ2-1; D is ambiguous. This CDR3 is 12 amino acids long. Germline V CDR1 and CDR2: SGHAT, FQNNGV. The V end lost 4 bases, the J end lost 7 bases, and 8 bases lay between the germline ends. The CDR3 loop reads CASSSGQNEQFF. The CDR3 nucleotides read TGTGCCAGCAGCTCCGGCCAGAATGAGCAGTTCTTC.

The rearrangement links TRBV30 to TRBJ2-5, with TRBD1 as a possible D gene (5 bases). V lost 8 bases and J lost 4, with 20 bases in between. In germline, CDR1 is GTSNPN, CDR2 SVGIG (reference sequence). CDR3 size: 14 residues. Here the CDR3 reads CASRETGARETQYF. The CDR3 DNA follows: TGTGCCAGTAGAGAAACTGGGGCCCGAGAGACCCAGTACTTC.

This clonotype was seen at least ten times. V gene TRBV11-3 combines with J gene TRBJ2-2; TRBD1 agrees at 8 bases. J lost 4 bases, V lost 5 bases, and 6 bases had no gene match. CDR1 and CDR2 from the germline V gene are SGHNT and YENEEA. There are 15 residues in the CDR3. The CDR3 coding sequence is TGTGCCAGCAGCGCACAGGGGGAGGTCACCGGGGAGCTGTTTTTT. Protein product: CASSAQGEVTGELFF. Full variable domain (missing parts from reference TRBV11-3 and TRBJ2-2): EAGVVQSPRYKIIEKKQPVAFWCNPISGHNTLYWYLQNLGQGPELLIRYENEEAVDDSQLPKDRFSAERLKGVDSTLKIQPAELGDSAVYLCASSAQGEVTGELFFGEGSRLTVL.

In this sample, this clonotype turned up many times. One end of the junction is discordant with germline, which a read error may explain. CDR3 residues: CASNLVSQGAKTQYF. The CDR3 DNA sequence: TGTGCCAGCAACTTAGTGTCTCAGGGGGCAAAGACCCAGTACTTC. This chain joins TRBV11-2 and TRBJ2-5; 8 bases align to TRBD1. The CDR3 sequence is 15 residues long. CDR1 and CDR2 from the germline V gene are SGHAT and FQNNGV.

The sample holds many counts of this clonotype. J is TRBJ2-7 and V is TRBV30; D remains unclear. The germline gives CDR1 GTSNPN, CDR2 SVGIG (reference sequence). This CDR3 contains 12 residues. The V end was cut by 2 bases, the J end by 6 bases, with 11 bases between. The CDR3 spells CAWSPVAAEQYF. The CDR3 nucleotides are TGTGCCTGGAGTCCGGTCGCAGCCGAGCAGTACTTC.

This clonotype was observed a few times. One junction end does not reproduce the germline sequence, and a read error may be involved. This chain links TRBV24-1 with TRBJ2-5, with D possibly being TRBD1 (5 bases). The CDR3 has 12 amino acids. Germline assignment: CDR1 KGHDR and CDR2 SFDVKD. In DNA form, the CDR3 reads TGTGCCAGCAGTCAGGGTCCGGAGACCCAGTACTTC. This codes for CASSQGPETQYF.

The V call is TRBV20-1, the J call TRBJ2-4; D remains ambiguous. With 7 bases removed from V and 7 bases from J, the gap between germline ends came to 17 bases. The CDR3 length is 13 residues. CDR1 is DFQATT, CDR2 SNEGSKA, per germline (reference sequence). CDR3 bases: TGCAGTGGAGGTAGCCTCGCGGAGAACATTCAGTACTTC. Translating it yields CSGGSLAENIQYF.

The rearrangement uses TRBV28 and TRBJ1-2; possibly TRBD1 for D (6 bases). This CDR3 comprises 15 residues. Germline V gives CDR1 MDHEN, CDR2 SYDVKM. V dropped 6 bases and J dropped 5 bases, with 19 bases sitting between them. CDR3 in amino acids: CASRPTPRTVYGYTF. CDR3 bases: TGTGCCAGCAGACCAACCCCCAGGACAGTGTATGGCTACACCTTC.